Listed below are T cell receptor beta chains from one sample, sequenced in a study of Graves' ophthalmopathy and Graves' hyperthyroidism. MiXCR was run by TCRdb on the multiplex PCR reads, yielding one entry per CDR3 protein. The sample lists about 480,000 distinct CDR3 sequences, approximately 15% seen once, with roughly 9.8% in the top ten. Sequencing used blood. These receptors were obtained from a woman younger than 45 with Graves' ophthalmopathy. CDR3s include the opening cysteine and the closing phenylalanine or tryptophan. The D gene is left open where the match is weak. Not all rows give a size; the values are once, few, many and, for expanded clones, a class.

>TRBD1|many|TRBV19|TRBJ2-5
TGTGCCAGTAGTAAGGACAGGGATCGGGAGACCCAGTACTTC
CASSKDRDRETQYF
>.|many|TRBV16|TRBJ2-3
TGTGCCAGCAGCCAATCCGGGACTAGCACAGATACGCAGTATTTT
CASSQSGTSTDTQYF
>TRBD1|many|TRBV6-5|TRBJ1-1
TGTGCCAGCAGTTCCCGGACAGGGACCACTGAAGCTTTCTTT
CASSSRTGTTEAFF
>.|many|TRBV28|TRBJ1-1
TGTGCCAGCAGTTTATGGGGGGATCACAGCACTGAAGCTTTCTTT
CASSLWGDHSTEAFF
>.|many|TRBV7-6|TRBJ1-5
TGTGCCAGCAGCCATCAGGGGTCCAATCAGCCCCAGCATTTT
CASSHQGSNQPQHF
>.|few|TRBV19|TRBJ1-1
TGTGCCAGTAGTAATATACAGCTCTCGGTGACTGAAGCTTTCTTT
CASSNIQLSVTEAFF
>.|few|TRBV11-2|TRBJ2-7
TGTGCCAGCAGCTTCGGTAGGTCGGAGCAGTACTTC
CASSFGRSEQYF
>.|many|TRBV20-1|TRBJ1-6
TGCAGTGCTAGTCGGTCCGGAGGGGTTGGGTCACCCCTCCACTTT
CSASRSGGVGSPLHF
>TRBD1|.|TRBV4-1|TRBJ2-7
TGCGCCAGCAGCCAAGCCAGGGGGTCCTACGAGCAGGACTTC
CASSQARGSYEQDF
>.|many|TRBV10-3|TRBJ1-5
TGTGCCATCAGTGAGCAGGGGAGGGGAGTGAGCAATCAGCCCCAGCATTTT
CAISEQGRGVSNQPQHF
>.|many|TRBV6-1|TRBJ1-5
TGTGCCAGCAGTGAAGTTACACGAATAGGGAGTCAGCCCCAGCATTTT
CASSEVTRIGSQPQHF
>TRBD2|many|TRBV12-3/TRBV12-4|TRBJ2-7
TGTGCCAGCAGTACCCTGAGCGGGGGCTCCTACGAGCAGTACTTC
CASSTLSGGSYEQYF
>.|many|TRBV12-3/TRBV12-4|TRBJ1-5
TGTGCCAGCAGTTCGTACCCAGGGGCCGGCCAGCCCCAGCATTTT
CASSSYPGAGQPQHF
>.|many|TRBV20-1|TRBJ2-7
TGCAGTGCCGGAGAGCAGGGAAAGCCGAACGAGCAGTACTTC
CSAGEQGKPNEQYF
>.|many|TRBV6-1|TRBJ1-2
TGTGCCAGCAGTGTCGGCGCTGGGGGGGGTCTGCCCTCTGGCTACACCTTC
CASSVGAGGGLPSGYTF
>.|many|TRBV28|TRBJ1-1
TGTGCCAGCAGTTCTACAGGGATGAACACTGAAGCTTTCTTT
CASSSTGMNTEAFF
>.|many|TRBV10-3|TRBJ2-2
TGTGCCATCAGTGAAAAAGGGTCCGGGGAGCTGTTTTTT
CAISEKGSGELFF
>TRBD1|.|TRBV11-1|TRBJ2-7
TGTGCCAGCAGTCCGCTGACAGGGAACCTTAAAGAGCAGTACTTC
CASSPLTGNLKEQYF